Each of the 5 T cell receptor beta chains below was sequenced from the same sample in a study of cytomegalovirus exposure and HLA in healthy donors. Primers for the PCR totalled 60 Vbeta and 13 Jbeta. Clones were sequenced by immunoSEQ multiplex PCR, and TCRdb holds only the in-frame ones, with some missing. The table shows some 170,000 clones, with roughly 79% occurring only once. Material: PBMCs. The receptor set was obtained from a woman aged 40 to 50 in good health and CMV-seronegative.

The rearrangement uses TRBV28 and TRBJ2-1; 10 positions agree with TRBD2. This CDR3 has 15 amino acids. CDR1 MDHEN and CDR2 SYDVKM come from the germline V gene. Trimming removed 6 bases from V and 7 bases from J; junction bases left unmatched: 9. CDR3 region: CASSSLAGEGNEQFF. CDR3 DNA sequence: TGTGCCAGCAGCTCTCTAGCGGGAGAGGGGAATGAGCAGTTCTTC.

To note about this clone: The sample holds other DNA sequences that translate to the same CDR3. V is TRBV5-1 and J is TRBJ1-1; 9 bases line up with TRBD1. The J segment lost 2 bases and the V segment lost 2 bases, leaving 1 base of the junction unmatched. Per the germline V gene, CDR1 is SGHRS and CDR2 is YFSETQ. CDR3 length equals 14 residues. The CDR3 protein is CASSLQGANTEAFF. The CDR3 DNA is TGCGCCAGCAGCTTACAGGGGGCTAACACTGAAGCTTTCTTT.

The chain is built from TRBV2 and TRBJ2-7, with D hard to call. This CDR3 has 12 residues. The germline V and J ends were trimmed by 5 bases and 4 bases, with 9 bases remaining between them. The germline gives CDR1 SNHLY, CDR2 FYNNEI. The CDR3 spells CASSSGIYEQYF. The DNA of the CDR3 is TGTGCCAGCAGTTCAGGAATATACGAGCAGTACTTC.

This clone was picked up many times. This rearrangement joins TRBV18 to TRBJ2-1, with 13 bases matching TRBD2. CDR3 length: 14 residues. The V gene end was trimmed by 5 bases and the J gene end by 5 bases; junction bases not matched to a gene: 0. From germline, CDR1 is KGHSH and CDR2 LQKENI. CDR3 protein: CASSTSGRDNEQFF. The DNA of the CDR3 is TGTGCCAGCTCAACTAGCGGGAGGGACAATGAGCAGTTCTTC.

This clone was observed a handful of times. The chain recombines TRBV5-6 with TRBJ2-7; D possibly corresponds to TRBD1 (5 bases). Germline V gives CDR1 SGHDT, CDR2 YYEEEE. CDR3 length: 14 residues. The ends were cut back, 1 base at V and 2 bases at J, with 10 bases in the middle. In nucleotides, the CDR3 is TGTGCCAGCAGCTTGACGGTAGGGGCCTACGAGCAGTACTTC. This gives the protein CASSLTVGAYEQYF.